The T cell receptor beta chain under discussion was sequenced for a study of blood T cell repertoires in COVID-19. About the study: PBMCs, B-cell-depleted T cells, or T cells were the source of the cDNA or gDNA that made up the material.

This clone has a single count. In the original analysis: The assay estimated nucleated cells by amplifying reference gene primers. The data were produced by immunoSEQ multiplex PCR, yet TCRdb's version contains in-frame clones alone and is incomplete. D and trimming come from the DNA, and the V and J calls and clone size come from that table. Here the sample spans about 200,000 clones, roughly 84% being singletons. The germline V gene has CDR1 SGHAT and CDR2 FQNNGV. The CDR3 runs 18 residues. Trimming removed 3 bases from V and 2 bases from J; junction bases left unmatched: 13. The clonotype was recovered from an elderly woman with acute or convalescent COVID-19. The sample taken for sequencing was peripheral blood. V and J are TRBV11-2 and TRBJ2-3; 8 bases align to TRBD2. CDR3 protein: CASSFRLAPRGATDTQYF. CDR3 sequence (DNA): TGTGCCAGCAGCTTCCGACTAGCGCCAAGGGGGGCCACAGATACGCAGTATTTT. The full variable domain, its missing parts supplied by reference TRBV11-2 and TRBJ2-3, is EAGVAQSPRYKIIEKRQSVAFWCNPISGHATLYWYQQILGQGPKLLIQFQNNGVVDDSQLPKDRFSAERLKGVDSTLKIQPAKLEDSAVYLCASSFRLAPRGATDTQYFGPGTRLTVL.